This entry lists 28 T cell receptor beta chains sequenced from one sample in a study of T-cell memory formation after mild COVID-19. Each CDR3 protein gets one entry after TCRdb re-called the 5' RACE reads with MiXCR. The profile covers hundreds of thousands of distinct CDR3 sequences, with around 16% appearing a single time and roughly 7.7% taken by the ten largest. The material sequenced was PBMCs or a T cell subset sorted from them (not recorded which). The receptors come from an adult woman who had mild COVID-19 (a few samples of this study predate the infection). Cell type and time point are not known.

The table lists this clonotype with a few counts. V and J are TRBV20-1 and TRBJ1-2; possible D gene TRBD1, 6 bases. Germline V gene lookup returns CDR1 DFQATT and CDR2 SNEGSKA (reference sequence). V was cut by 3 bases and J by 4 bases, with 24 bases left in between. The CDR3 length is 17 residues. As DNA, the CDR3 is TGCAGTGCTAGCTCCAGCGACGCAGGGGTCTACACCTATGGCTACACCTTC. Protein: CSASSSDAGVYTYGYTF.

V and J are TRBV12-3 or TRBV12-4 and TRBJ2-1; D may match TRBD1 or TRBD2 (5 bases each). The CDR3 consists of 13 residues. Deletions cut 9 bases from V and 9 bases from J, with 18 bases between. The CDR3 loop reads CASSPGAGPEQFF. In DNA, the CDR3 is TGTGCCAGTTCCCCCGGGGCCGGGCCTGAGCAGTTCTTC.

V is TRBV4-1 and J is TRBJ1-5; D is ambiguous. CDR1 is MGHRA, CDR2 YSYEKL, per germline. The CDR3 extends over 14 amino acids. Between the trimmed V and J ends, which lost 0 bases and 9 bases, there was a span of 12 bases. The CDR3 loop reads CASSQEPRDGPQHF. The CDR3 DNA sequence: TGCGCCAGCAGCCAAGAGCCCCGTGACGGGCCCCAGCATTTT.

The chain combines TRBV7-6 with TRBJ2-5; perhaps TRBD2 as D (6 bases). Between the trimmed V and J ends, which lost 2 bases and 7 bases, there was a span of 20 bases. The CDR3 has 16 amino acids. CDR1 is SGHVS and CDR2 is FNYEAQ in the germline V gene. The CDR3 here is CASSLLAAGRSMTQYF. As DNA, the CDR3 is TGTGCCAGCAGCTTATTAGCGGCGGGACGTTCCATGACCCAGTACTTC.

The CDR3: CASTRDRGAEKLFF. The CDR3 bases are TGTGCCAGCACTCGGGACAGGGGCGCAGAAAAACTGTTTTTT. The chain has TRBV6-1 and TRBJ1-4; 10 bases agree with TRBD1. Per germline, CDR1 MNHNS and CDR2 SASEGT. The V and J ends lost 7 bases and 8 bases, in that order; junction bases with no gene match: 7. The CDR3 has 14 residues.

This clonotype appeared a few times. V usage is TRBV5-1 and J usage is TRBJ2-1; 12 bases fit TRBD2. CDR3 size: 16 residues. Unmatched junction bases numbered 11, after V lost 4 bases and J lost 9 bases. Germline V lookup: CDR1 SGHRS, CDR2 YFSETQ. The CDR3 nucleotides are TGCGCCAGCAGCCACGGGTGGACTAGCGGGGCGCGTGAGCAGTTCTTC. It specifies CASSHGWTSGAREQFF.

Only a few counts were recorded for this clonotype. The rearrangement links TRBV3-1 to TRBJ1-4, with TRBD1 matching 8 bases. Germline trimming cut 4 bases from V and 8 bases from J; bases unmatched to any gene: 9. Germline assignment: CDR1 LGHDT and CDR2 YNNKEL (reference sequence). The length of the CDR3 is 15 residues. The CDR3 protein is CASSRSGQGGEKLFF. The CDR3 DNA follows: TGTGCCAGCAGCCGTTCAGGACAGGGAGGAGAAAAACTGTTTTTT. The full variable domain, rest sourced from reference TRBV3-1 and TRBJ1-4, is DTAVSQTPKYLVTQMGNDKSIKCEQNLGHDTMYWYKQDSKKFLKIMFSYNNKELIINETVPNRFSPKSPDKAHLNLHINSLELGDSAVYFCASSRSGQGGEKLFFGSGTQLSVL.

This clonotype has more than one count but fewer than ten. This sequence joins TRBV7-6 and TRBJ1-6; D is uncertain. CDR3 size: 16 residues. Germline V gene lookup returns CDR1 SGHVS and CDR2 FNYEAQ. V lost 4 bases and J lost 0, with 10 bases in between. The CDR3 nucleotides are TGTGCCAGCAGCTCCTACATTAGCTCCTATAATTCACCCCTCCACTTT. This translates into CASSSYISSYNSPLHF.

This clonotype turned up a few times. The V and J genes are TRBV5-1 and TRBJ2-7, with 9 bases lining up with TRBD1. V was pared by 0 bases and J by 6 bases, with 4 bases of the junction left unmatched. Germline CDR1 reads SGHRS; CDR2 reads YFSETQ. The CDR3 runs 14 residues. The CDR3 sequence is CASSLGDRVSEQYF. The CDR3 nucleotides are TGCGCCAGCAGCTTGGGGGACAGGGTTTCCGAGCAGTACTTC.

This clonotype occurred a few times. The chain uses TRBV12-3 or TRBV12-4 and TRBJ2-3; TRBD2 matches 8 bases. V lost 1 base to trimming and J lost 5 bases; unmatched junction nucleotides: 5. CDR3 length: 15 residues. Here the CDR3 reads CASSLEAGGGDTQYF. The CDR3 nucleotides are TGTGCCAGCAGTTTAGAGGCGGGAGGAGGAGATACGCAGTATTTT.

This clonotype came up many times. The chain employs TRBV6-2 or TRBV6-3 and TRBJ2-7; D possibly corresponds to TRBD1 (5 bases). Between the trimmed V and J ends, which lost 0 bases and 3 bases, there was a span of 6 bases. The CDR3 length is 13 residues. Per the germline V gene, CDR1 is MNHEY and CDR2 is SVGEGT. CDR3 sequence reads: CASSYSDSYEQYF. DNA for the CDR3: TGTGCCAGCAGTTACTCCGACAGCTACGAGCAGTACTTC.

The rearrangement uses TRBV6-6 and TRBJ2-3; 7 bases align to TRBD2. CDR1 and CDR2 (germline): MNHNY, SVGAGI (reference sequence). V lost 7 bases to trimming and J lost 2 bases; unmatched junction nucleotides: 15. This CDR3 comprises 17 residues. CDR3 DNA: TGTGCCAGCACCCCGGGGACCGGGACTACCTACACAGATACGCAGTATTTT. Translation: CASTPGTGTTYTDTQYF.

The gene calls are TRBV4-3 and TRBJ1-2; weak D call: TRBD1 (5 bases). V lost 1 base to trimming and J lost 7 bases, with 22 bases between them. From germline, CDR1 is LGHNA and CDR2 YSLEER. The CDR3 has 17 amino acids. CDR3 loop: CASSQVVTGPTRRGYTF. The CDR3 coding sequence is TGCGCCAGCAGCCAAGTGGTAACAGGCCCGACCCGCCGTGGCTACACCTTC.

The chain couples TRBV5-1 to TRBJ1-2; 10 bases are a match to TRBD1. V was clipped by 1 base and J by 7 bases; unmatched bases: 7. This CDR3 is 15 amino acids long. Germline CDR1 SGHRS, CDR2 YFSETQ. CDR3 sequence: CASSLSPGQGTGYTF. The CDR3 DNA reads TGCGCCAGCAGCTTGTCGCCGGGACAGGGGACTGGCTACACCTTC.

This clonotype was counted between two and nine times. This sequence joins TRBV9 and TRBJ1-1; maybe TRBD1 (6 bases). CDR3 length: 14 residues. The ends were cut back, 8 bases at V and 4 bases at J, with 18 bases in the middle. Per the germline V gene, CDR1 is SGDLS and CDR2 is YYNGEE. The CDR3 DNA reads as TGTGCCAGTAACCCCGGACAGTTAAGCACTGAAGCTTTCTTT. Residues: CASNPGQLSTEAFF.

The chain joins TRBV7-9 to TRBJ2-2; either TRBD1 or TRBD2 may supply D (5 bases each). From germline, CDR1 is SEHNR and CDR2 FQNEAQ (reference sequence). The CDR3 extends over 17 amino acids. V gave up 4 bases and J gave up 5 bases, with 20 bases separating them. The CDR3, as DNA: TGTGCCAGCAGCTCCGTGGACACGCGGGTCGCTACCGGGGAGCTGTTTTTT. It yields the protein CASSSVDTRVATGELFF.

This chain uses TRBV19 with TRBJ1-5, with 9 bases matching TRBD1. CDR3 length equals 15 residues. Trimming at V came to 6 bases and at J to 6 bases, leaving 9 bases not matched to a gene. Germline CDR1 and CDR2: LNHDA and SQIVND (reference sequence). CDR3 sequence: CASRLTGGASQPQHF. CDR3 nucleotide sequence: TGTGCCAGTAGGTTAACAGGGGGCGCGAGTCAGCCCCAGCATTTT. The variable domain in full, completed from reference TRBV19 and TRBJ1-5, reads DGGITQSPKYLFRKEGQNVTLSCEQNLNHDAMYWYRQDPGQGLRLIYYSQIVNDFQKGDIAEGYSVSREKKESFPLTVTSAQKNPTAFYLCASRLTGGASQPQHFGDGTRLSIL.

The chain couples TRBV21-1 to TRBJ2-7; the table names TRBD2, a call not compared with the DNA. TRBV21-1 is noted as a pseudogene. CDR3 size: 16 residues. CDR3 DNA sequence: TGTGCCAGCAGCACCCAAGAGAGAGGGCGTTCCTACGAGCAGTACTTC. This encodes CASSTQERGRSYEQYF.

This clonotype was recorded a few times. The gene calls are TRBV7-9 and TRBJ2-3; TRBD2 matches 7 bases. The CDR3 is 13 amino acids. Looked up from germline, CDR1 is SEHNR and CDR2 is FQNEAQ (reference sequence). V trimming: 8 bases; J trimming: 2 bases; junction bases outside the gene matches: 4. CDR3 nucleotide sequence: TGTGCCAGCGGCACTAGCGCCACAGATACGCAGTATTTT. Its translation: CASGTSATDTQYF.

The genes are TRBV24-1 and TRBJ2-1; D gene unclear. The CDR3 has 18 residues. Germline assignment: CDR1 KGHDR and CDR2 SFDVKD. The ends were cut back, 4 bases at V and 4 bases at J, with 22 bases in the middle. The CDR3 coding sequence is TGTGCCACCAGTGACCCAATCGGGCCGACCAAAGGATACAATGAGCAGTTCTTC. The encoded protein is CATSDPIGPTKGYNEQFF.

The J gene is TRBJ2-7, the V gene TRBV6-2 or TRBV6-3, with D uncertain. This CDR3 has 11 residues. Trimming left V 8 bases short and J 3 bases short, with 8 bases between. The germline V gene encodes CDR1 MNHEY and CDR2 SVGEGT. The CDR3 nucleotides are TGTGCCAGCCGCACCCTCTACGAGCAGTACTTC. Residues: CASRTLYEQYF.

This clonotype was picked up many times. The V call is TRBV7-9, the J call TRBJ2-7, with D tentatively TRBD1 (5 bases). The V end was cut by 5 bases, the J end by 3 bases, with 8 bases between. The V gene's germline CDR1 is SEHNR and CDR2 FQNEAQ (reference sequence). The CDR3 runs to 12 residues. The CDR3 spells CASSETVYEQYF. The CDR3 region has the DNA TGTGCCAGCAGCGAGACAGTCTACGAGCAGTACTTC.

This chain uses TRBV7-8 with TRBJ2-1; no definite D call. Germline V gene sequence: CDR1 SGHVS, CDR2 FQNEAQ. V shed 3 bases and J shed 7 bases, with 10 bases lying between them. CDR3 length: 13 residues. The CDR3 here is CASSFGAANEQFF. The CDR3 nucleotides read TGTGCCAGCAGCTTCGGTGCGGCGAATGAGCAGTTCTTC.

The chain has TRBV12-3 or TRBV12-4 and TRBJ1-1; D gene ambiguous. Deletions cut 5 bases from V and 5 bases from J, with 12 bases between. The CDR3 consists of 13 residues. The CDR3 DNA reads as TGTGCCAGCAGTCTTAGAGTGGGAACTGAAGCTTTCTTT. It encodes CASSLRVGTEAFF.

The V and J genes are TRBV12-3 or TRBV12-4 and TRBJ2-5, with 7 bases matching TRBD2. This CDR3 contains 17 residues. The V gene end was trimmed by 3 bases and the J gene end by 2 bases; junction bases not matched to a gene: 12. CDR3 in DNA: TGTGCCAGCAGTTTTTGGGGGACCTCGGGAGGTCAAGAGACCCAGTACTTC. Its translation is CASSFWGTSGGQETQYF.

V is TRBV9 and J is TRBJ2-2; tentatively, D is TRBD1 (6 bases). Germline V gene lookup returns CDR1 SGDLS and CDR2 YYNGEE. This CDR3 comprises 13 residues. Trimming took off 3 bases at V and 6 bases at J, with 9 bases between the two ends. CDR3 loop: CASSDRDAGELFF. The CDR3 region has the DNA TGTGCCAGCAGCGACAGGGACGCCGGGGAGCTGTTTTTT.

This clonotype was picked up a small number of times. V gene TRBV29-1 combines with J gene TRBJ2-7; D unresolved. CDR1 is SQVTM and CDR2 is ANQGSEA in the germline V gene. V was clipped by 0 bases and J by 5 bases, with 5 bases between them. The CDR3 covers 11 residues. CDR3 coding DNA: TGCAGCGTTGAAGAAGGGAACGAGCAGTACTTC. The encoded protein is CSVEEGNEQYF.

The gene calls are TRBV19 and TRBJ1-5; possible D gene TRBD1, 5 bases. CDR1 LNHDA and CDR2 SQIVND come from the germline V gene (reference sequence). The length of the CDR3 is 12 residues. Trimming removed 8 bases at V and 8 bases at J, with 13 bases between. The CDR3 reads CASGPGGEPQHF. The CDR3 DNA is TGTGCCAGTGGCCCCGGGGGAGAGCCCCAGCATTTT.